The T cell receptor beta chain described here comes from a study of cytomegalovirus exposure and HLA in healthy donors. PCR amplification relied on 60 Vbeta primers (plus 13 Jbeta primers). Clones were sequenced by immunoSEQ multiplex PCR, and TCRdb holds only the in-frame ones, with some missing. Among 150,000 to 200,000 clones listed, approximately 79% were seen once. For this clone: What it binds is not known.

Germline V CDR1 and CDR2: SGHTS, YDEGEE. The germline V and J ends were trimmed by 7 bases and 4 bases, with 13 bases remaining between them. This CDR3 has 13 amino acids. Study outcomes and limitations: In a later analysis, V- and J-gene trimming of beta chains associated with a DCLRE1C missense variant, replicated independently. The study listed some 160 cytomegalovirus-associated TCR beta chains. What a later analysis showed was that several of the most significant clusters appeared linked to common viral pathogens.

Donors in the study were healthy people who gave bone marrow. The chain is built from TRBV5-8 and TRBJ2-3; D perhaps matches TRBD1 (6 bases). The sequence was collected from a man in his forties or fifties in good health and CMV-seropositive. The source material was PBMCs. CDR3 bases: TGTGCCAGCTTTACACAGGGCCCAGATACGCAGTATTTT. This translates into CASFTQGPDTQYF.